Below, 15 T cell receptor beta chains from the same sample are listed, as sequenced in a study of blood T cell repertoires in COVID-19. Assay: immunoSEQ multiplex PCR; the TCRdb copy retains only in-frame clones and omits some. The table includes roughly 300,000 clones, over 75% detected once. Sequenced input: PBMCs or T cells enriched from blood (not recorded which). The receptors derive from a woman aged 25-40 years who had recovered from COVID-19.

In regard to this clone: Being one base from a much bigger clone, this may be a read error. Within the sample, other DNA sequences also encode this same CDR3. The chain employs TRBV10-1 and TRBJ2-1, with 8 positions matching TRBD1. The CDR3 contains 13 residues. J gave up 8 bases and V 3 bases, and 3 bases lay outside the gene matches. Germline-derived CDR1 and CDR2 are WNHNN and SYGVQD (reference sequence). CDR3 nucleotide sequence: TGCGCCAGCAGTGACCTGACAGGGGATGAGCAGTTCTTC. It is translated as CASSDLTGDEQFF.

The chain joins TRBV3-1 (or the pseudogene TRBV3-2) to TRBJ1-2; D may be TRBD1 (6 bases). Trimming removed 4 bases at V and 4 bases at J, with 16 bases between. This CDR3 has 15 amino acids. CDR1 is LGHDT and CDR2 is YNNKEL in the germline V gene (reference sequence). The DNA of the CDR3 is TGTGCCAGCAGCCTAGGCTTGACAGGCTCCTATGGCTACACCTTC. This sequence encodes CASSLGLTGSYGYTF.

The genes are TRBV5-8 and TRBJ2-7; 8 bases map to TRBD1. The ends lost 0 bases at V and 3 bases at J; junction bases unmatched: 8. Germline lookup yields CDR1 SGHTS and CDR2 YDEGEE. This CDR3 is 16 amino acids long. DNA for the CDR3: TGTGCCAGCAGCTTGGCCGGGACAGGTCTTCGCTACGAGCAGTACTTC. It yields the protein CASSLAGTGLRYEQYF.

This chain uses TRBV5-1 with TRBJ2-1; 14 bases are a match to TRBD2. Trimming removed 4 bases from V and 3 bases from J; junction bases left unmatched: 3. CDR3 length: 16 amino acids. Germline V gives CDR1 SGHRS, CDR2 YFSETQ. The CDR3 region has the DNA TGCGCCAGCAGCAAGGGACTAGCGGGAGACTACAATGAGCAGTTCTTC. Amino acid sequence: CASSKGLAGDYNEQFF.

The genes are TRBV28 and TRBJ1-6; 8 bases fit TRBD1. The CDR3 has 15 amino acids. Germline V CDR1 and CDR2: MDHEN, SYDVKM. V gave up 1 base and J gave up 10 bases; unmatched junction bases: 6. DNA for the CDR3: TGTGCCAGCAGTTTATCCAGGGGGCGTAGCTCACCCCTCCACTTT. Translating it yields CASSLSRGRSSPLHF.

CDR3 loop: CASSHFGGANTGELFF. CDR3 coding DNA: TGTGCCAGCAGCCATTTCGGGGGGGCGAACACCGGGGAGCTGTTTTTT. The chain carries TRBV3-1 (or the pseudogene TRBV3-2) and TRBJ2-2, with 8 bases aligning to TRBD2. This CDR3 region has 16 residues. Germline trimming cut 3 bases from V and 0 bases from J; bases unmatched to any gene: 3. Looked up from germline, CDR1 is LGHDT and CDR2 is YNNKEL (reference sequence).

This chain joins TRBV4-3 and TRBJ1-2; D not resolved. This CDR3 contains 15 residues. V was cut by 0 bases and J by 0 bases, with 8 bases left in between. CDR1 is LGHNA and CDR2 is YSLEER in the germline V gene. DNA for the CDR3: TGCGCCAGCAGCCAAGAGGCAGAAGCTAACTATGGCTACACCTTC. Amino acids: CASSQEAEANYGYTF.

The count of this clone is one. This chain connects TRBV4-3 to TRBJ2-7; 9 bases line up with TRBD2. This CDR3 is built from 16 residues. V shed 0 bases and J 6 bases; nucleotides not matched to a gene: 9. Germline V CDR1 and CDR2: LGHNA, YSLEER. The CDR3 region has the DNA TGCGCCAGCAGCCAAGATATCCAGGGACTAGCACGCGAGCAGTACTTC. It yields the protein CASSQDIQGLAREQYF.

The chain recombines TRBV7-8 with TRBJ2-3; D perhaps matches TRBD1 (6 bases). There are 16 residues in the CDR3. Trimming stripped 2 bases from V and 6 bases from J, with 18 bases between. Germline CDR1 is SGHVS and CDR2 is FQNEAQ. The CDR3 nucleotides are TGTGCCAGCAGCTTACTTCGGGACACAACATATGATACGCAGTATTTT. Residues: CASSLLRDTTYDTQYF.

The chain links TRBV3-1 (or the pseudogene TRBV3-2) to TRBJ2-1; 10 nucleotides align to TRBD1. Germline values: CDR1 LGHDT, CDR2 YNNKEL (reference sequence). Unmatched junction bases numbered 6, after V lost 5 bases and J lost 5 bases. The CDR3 runs 15 residues. The CDR3 DNA is TGTGCCAGCAGCTTGGGACAGGGGACCCACAATGAGCAGTTCTTC. Amino acid sequence: CASSLGQGTHNEQFF.

This sequence joins TRBV6-2 or TRBV6-3 and TRBJ1-1, with D unresolved. The germline CDR1 and CDR2 sequences are MNHEY and SVGEGT. Trimming took off 4 bases at V and 0 bases at J, with 15 bases between the two ends. This CDR3 spans 16 amino acids. CDR3 DNA sequence: TGTGCCAGCAGTTTGAGGGAACCATTCATGAACACTGAAGCTTTCTTT. This translates into CASSLREPFMNTEAFF.

CDR3 region: CASSYNGGGRAPETQYF. The CDR3 DNA follows: TGTGCCAGCAGCTATAACGGCGGGGGCCGCGCTCCAGAGACCCAGTACTTC. This chain uses TRBV7-2 with TRBJ2-5; D is perhaps TRBD2 (7 bases). Trimming stripped 4 bases from V and 4 bases from J, with 22 bases between. Germline V CDR1 and CDR2: SGHTA, FQGNSA. This CDR3 contains 17 residues.

The gene calls are TRBV29-1 and TRBJ1-5, with 8 bases aligning to TRBD1. V lost 4 bases, J lost 4 bases, and 9 bases stayed unmatched. The CDR3 contains 15 residues. Germline values: CDR1 SQVTM, CDR2 ANQGSEA. CDR3 residues: CSVAQGAGGNQPQHF. The DNA of the CDR3 is TGCAGCGTTGCCCAGGGGGCAGGAGGGAATCAGCCCCAGCATTTT. Combining the CDR3 with reference TRBV29-1 and TRBJ1-5 gives the whole variable domain SAVISQKPSRDICQRGTSLTIQCQVDSQVTMMFWYRQQPGQSLTLIATANQGSEATYESGFVIDKFPISRPNLTFSTLTVSNMSPEDSSIYLCSVAQGAGGNQPQHFGDGTRLSIL.

The genes are TRBV6-5 and TRBJ1-3; D is unclear. Germline CDR1 reads MNHEY; CDR2 reads SVGAGI. Deletions cut 3 bases from V and 4 bases from J, with 13 bases between. The CDR3 consists of 15 residues. The CDR3 coding sequence is TGTGCCAGCAGTTATGAGCGAGAGTTAGGAAACACCATATATTTT. This gives the protein CASSYERELGNTIYF.

The chain joins TRBV28 to TRBJ2-7; TRBD1 matches 12 bases. Losses at the gene ends were 5 bases for V and 4 bases for J; bases not matched to a gene: 6. Per the germline V gene, CDR1 is MDHEN and CDR2 is SYDVKM. The CDR3 length is 15 residues. CDR3 nucleotide sequence: TGTGCCAGCAGTCCCCGGGACAGGGGGCCTTACGAGCAGTACTTC. It yields the protein CASSPRDRGPYEQYF.